Listed below are T cell receptor beta chains from one sample, sequenced in a study of blood T cell repertoires in COVID-19. Clones were read by immunoSEQ multiplex PCR, and TCRdb kept only the in-frame ones, dropping some. The sample holds 350,000 to 450,000 clones, 89% seen once. The sample taken for sequencing was peripheral blood. The receptor set was obtained from a man aged 40-49 years with acute or convalescent COVID-19. Both conserved end residues are part of each CDR3. The order of the fields is J gene, V gene, CDR3 protein.

>TRBJ2-4|TRBV20-1
CSASRENAAKNIQYF
>TRBJ1-1|TRBV13
CASSLGVEGGNTEAFF
>TRBJ1-2|TRBV12-3/TRBV12-4
CASTHPTGGYTF
>TRBJ2-7|TRBV19
CASSTGLASSYEQYF
>TRBJ1-1|TRBV9
CASSPRRDTEAFF
>TRBJ2-5|TRBV28
CAIRHGRGTQYF
>TRBJ2-7|TRBV3-1/TRBV3-2
CASRTSGGNSYEQYF
>TRBJ2-3|TRBV30
CAGKGYSDTQYF
>TRBJ2-7|TRBV5-1
CASSLRGLAGGYEQYF
>TRBJ2-7|TRBV7-3
CASSLTQGDYEQYF
>TRBJ2-7|TRBV7-8
CASSPTGISVYEQYF